This TCR beta chain was documented in a study of post-analysis software for immune sequencing data. Findings and limits, study-wide: Controls showed lower frequencies than patients for five TRBV segments, and TRBV5-6, TRBV5-1 and TRBV20-1 were among these.

This clonotype was counted only a few times. As yet, its antigen is unknown. At one end, the junction sequence differs from germline, possibly due to a read error. TCR beta cDNA libraries had unique molecular identifiers. TCRdb re-analysed the PCR reads in MiXCR, keeping a single row per CDR3 protein. In the table there are approximately 570,000 distinct CDR3 sequences, around 44% of which are singletons. CDR3 length: 15 amino acids. Germline loops: CDR1 DFQATT, CDR2 SNEGSKA (reference sequence). The V call is TRBV20-1, the J call TRBJ2-1; no reliable D call. This clonotype originated in a girl aged 5-17 years with multiple sclerosis. Sequencing was done on a sample of blood. CDR3 sequence: CSARDVGSTYNEQFF. The CDR3 DNA reads as TGCAGCGCTAGAGATGTCGGGTCGACCTACAATGAGCAGTTCTTC.